The sequence of this T cell receptor (beta chain) was determined in a study of prognosis after radiotherapy for stage I lung cancer. The CDR3 has 14 amino acids. Germline V lookup: CDR1 ENHRY, CDR2 SYGVKD. The ends were cut back, 4 bases at V and 5 bases at J, with 15 bases in the middle. Collection of peripheral blood, in a volume of approximately 5.6 milliliters, was performed at each of two time points. CDR3 of TCR beta was amplified from genomic DNA via a two-round multiplex PCR. Initially, in first-round PCR, primers specific to each TRBV and TRBJ gene were used. From the multiplex PCR reads, TCRdb called clonotypes with MiXCR, one entry per CDR3 protein. The sample records some 13,000 distinct CDR3 sequences, 45% to 50% being singletons.

This chain links TRBV10-3 with TRBJ2-7, with D unclear. Material: PBMCs, obtained before or after stereotactic body radiation therapy (not recorded which). This receptor was taken from a donor of 50 years or more with non-small cell lung cancer. Written as DNA, the CDR3 is TGTGCCATCAGTGTACGGGCTGGTGCGGACGAGCAGTACTTC. It yields the protein CAISVRAGADEQYF.